The 22 T cell receptor beta chains given below trace back to one sample, sequenced in a study of T cell responses to AZD1222 COVID-19 vaccine. The repertoire was sequenced with immunoSEQ multiplex PCR; TCRdb's copy has only in-frame clones and lacks some. The sample comprises roughly 66,000 clones, roughly 84% of which are singletons, and under 7.5% rests with the top ten. Here the sequenced sample was peripheral blood, taken on day 0 of AZD1222 vaccination. The receptor source for this set is an adult in good health.

The chain joins TRBV7-2 to TRBJ2-3; 8 positions match TRBD2. The CDR3 runs to 15 residues. The trim removed 4 bases at V and 0 bases at J, leaving 3 bases unmatched. Germline V lookup: CDR1 SGHTA, CDR2 FQGNSA. The CDR3 DNA sequence: TGTGCCAGCAGCTCAGCGGGGGCCAGCACAGATACGCAGTATTTT. Translation gives CASSSAGASTDTQYF.

This chain uses TRBV7-9 with TRBJ1-5, with D perhaps matching TRBD1 (5 bases). The CDR3 totals 14 residues. CDR1 is SEHNR and CDR2 is FQNEAQ in the germline V gene (reference sequence). The V end was cut by 10 bases, the J end by 2 bases, with 15 bases between. The CDR3: CAITTGTGNQPQHF. The CDR3 nucleotides read TGTGCCATTACCACCGGGACGGGCAATCAGCCCCAGCATTTT. Full variable domain (missing parts from reference TRBV7-9 and TRBJ1-5): DTGVSQNPRHKITKRGQNVTFRCDPISEHNRLYWYRQTLGQGPEFLTYFQNEAQLEKSRLLSDRFSAERPKGSFSTLEIQRTEQGDSAMYLCAITTGTGNQPQHFGDGTRLSIL.

The rearrangement joins TRBV19 to TRBJ2-2; perhaps TRBD1 as D (6 bases). V was cut by 6 bases and J by 4 bases, with 12 bases left in between. This CDR3 is built from 14 residues. Germline CDR1 and CDR2: LNHDA and SQIVND (reference sequence). The CDR3 coding sequence is TGTGCCAGTAGGGCACAGGGACGCACCGGGGAGCTGTTTTTT. Its translation: CASRAQGRTGELFF.

The chain uses TRBV4-1 and TRBJ1-5; D unclear. The CDR3 is 16 amino acids. Germline loops: CDR1 MGHRA, CDR2 YSYEKL. Trimming pared 2 bases from V and 4 bases from J, leaving 15 bases between. The CDR3 loop is CASSQPGRTPNQPQHF. CDR3 nucleotides: TGCGCCAGCAGCCAACCAGGACGGACCCCTAATCAGCCCCAGCATTTT.

The rearrangement uses TRBV15 and TRBJ2-6; a weak D match, TRBD1 (8 bases). CDR1 LNHNV and CDR2 YYDKDF come from the germline V gene (reference sequence). Trimming removed 7 bases at V and 2 bases at J, with 18 bases between. This CDR3 region has 17 residues. This chain's CDR3 is CATTRGRGRPGANVLTF. CDR3 DNA: TGTGCCACCACCAGGGGGCGGGGGAGACCTGGGGCCAACGTCCTGACTTTC.

The chain joins TRBV3-1 (or the pseudogene TRBV3-2) to TRBJ1-2; a weak D match, TRBD1 (5 bases). Germline V lookup: CDR1 LGHDT, CDR2 YNNKEL (reference sequence). V was cut by 2 bases and J by 5 bases, with 12 bases left in between. The CDR3 length is 14 residues. In DNA, the CDR3 is TGTGCCAGCAGCCAACGGGAGGGGTGGTATGGCTACACCTTC. It translates to CASSQREGWYGYTF.

This chain connects TRBV16 to TRBJ2-1; 7 nucleotides agree with TRBD1. J lost 10 bases, V lost 0 bases, and 9 bases had no gene match. Germline assignment: CDR1 KGHSY and CDR2 FQNENV. The CDR3 runs 15 residues. In nucleotides, the CDR3 is TGTGCCAGCAGCCAATCGGGACAGCGGCTCGGGGAGCAGTTCTTC. Its protein product is CASSQSGQRLGEQFF.

This chain joins TRBV5-4 and TRBJ2-3; D ambiguous. This CDR3 region has 14 residues. The V and J ends lost 0 bases and 6 bases respectively, with 11 bases between them. Germline CDR1 reads SGHNT; CDR2 reads YYREEE (reference sequence). CDR3 DNA sequence: TGTGCCAGCAGCTTGGACCGCATCGGGGATACGCAGTATTTT. It encodes CASSLDRIGDTQYF.

The chain combines TRBV6-2 or TRBV6-3 with TRBJ2-3; D remains ambiguous. This CDR3 has 15 amino acids. V lost 5 bases to trimming and J lost 5 bases, with 17 bases between them. Germline CDR1 is MNHEY and CDR2 is SVGEGT. Here the CDR3 reads CASSKAGSTQDTQYF. CDR3 DNA sequence: TGTGCCAGCAGTAAGGCCGGAAGCACCCAAGATACGCAGTATTTT.

The rearrangement links TRBV4-2 to TRBJ2-7; 7 nucleotides align to TRBD2. Germline lookup yields CDR1 LGHNA and CDR2 YNFKEQ. Trimming took 7 bases from V and 0 from J; bases not matched to a gene: 9. The CDR3 sequence is 15 residues long. The CDR3 loop is CASKSTAGSSYEQYF. CDR3 bases: TGTGCCAGCAAGTCGACAGCGGGGAGCTCCTACGAGCAGTACTTC.

The V and J genes are TRBV10-3 and TRBJ1-3, with D possibly matching TRBD1 (5 bases). Germline-derived CDR1 and CDR2 are ENHRY and SYGVKD. The V and J ends lost 1 base and 4 bases respectively, with 11 bases between them. This CDR3 has 15 residues. The CDR3 loop reads CAISEYQGSGNTIYF. The CDR3 DNA sequence: TGTGCCATCAGTGAGTACCAGGGTTCGGGAAACACCATATATTTT.

The V call is TRBV12-5, the J call TRBJ2-1; the match to TRBD1 covers 8 bases. The J segment lost 12 bases and the V segment lost 6 bases, leaving 7 bases of the junction unmatched. The germline CDR1 and CDR2 sequences are LGHNT and FRNRAP. There are 12 residues in the CDR3. CDR3 in DNA: TGTGCTAGTGGATCGCCCGGGACAGGGCAGTTCTTC. It specifies CASGSPGTGQFF.

The chain links TRBV5-1 to TRBJ1-2; D might be TRBD1 (6 bases). The V and J ends lost 5 bases and 2 bases respectively, with 10 bases between them. The CDR3 extends over 13 amino acids. Germline CDR1 reads SGHRS; CDR2 reads YFSETQ. CDR3 sequence: CASSYGQNYGYTF. The DNA for the CDR3 is TGCGCCAGCAGTTACGGACAGAACTATGGCTACACCTTC.

The J gene is TRBJ2-1, the V gene TRBV5-4; D perhaps matches TRBD2 (6 bases). The CDR3 is 14 amino acids. Germline assignment: CDR1 SGHNT and CDR2 YYREEE (reference sequence). Trimming took 0 bases from V and 10 from J, leaving 14 bases between them. The CDR3 DNA sequence: TGTGCCAGCAGCTTGGAAAGGTCCGCGGGGGAGCAGTTCTTC. It encodes CASSLERSAGEQFF.

The chain carries TRBV5-1 and TRBJ2-1, with 10 positions matching TRBD2. This CDR3 comprises 15 residues. V lost 4 bases, J lost 4 bases, and 5 bases stayed unmatched. Per the germline V gene, CDR1 is SGHRS and CDR2 is YFSETQ. DNA for the CDR3: TGCGCCAGCAGCGCCGGACTAGCGGAGTACAATGAGCAGTTCTTC. This gives the protein CASSAGLAEYNEQFF.

The V call is TRBV6-5, the J call TRBJ2-7; no clear D. V lost 0 bases and J 2 bases, leaving 11 bases between the germline ends. The CDR3 length is 15 residues. Germline loops: CDR1 MNHEY, CDR2 SVGAGI. This CDR3 reads CASSYSPGNPYEQYF. CDR3 in DNA: TGTGCCAGCAGTTACTCGCCTGGCAACCCCTACGAGCAGTACTTC.

The chain couples TRBV5-5 to TRBJ1-2; D might be TRBD1 (5 bases). Germline V gene sequence: CDR1 SGHKS, CDR2 YYEKEE (reference sequence). V lost 1 base and J 4 bases, leaving 14 bases between the germline ends. The CDR3 covers 15 residues. The CDR3, as DNA: TGTGCCAGCAGCTTGTTCCTGGACGGGACCTATGGCTACACCTTC. Its protein product is CASSLFLDGTYGYTF.

V is TRBV7-9 and J is TRBJ1-1, with a weak D call TRBD1 (6 bases). The CDR3 has 13 amino acids. Germline CDR1 and CDR2: SEHNR and FQNEAQ (reference sequence). The V end lost 2 bases, the J end lost 7 bases, and 11 bases lay between the germline ends. The CDR3 DNA sequence: TGTGCCAGCAGCTTAAGGACAGTTGGTGAAGCTTTCTTT. Translating it yields CASSLRTVGEAFF. Full variable domain (rest looked up from reference TRBV7-9 and TRBJ1-1): DTGVSQNPRHKITKRGQNVTFRCDPISEHNRLYWYRQTLGQGPEFLTYFQNEAQLEKSRLLSDRFSAERPKGSFSTLEIQRTEQGDSAMYLCASSLRTVGEAFFGQGTRLTVV.

Points on this clone: The junction and the germline gene differ at one end; a read error may be behind it. CDR3 in amino acids: CASTLGGGKDGYTF. In DNA form, the CDR3 reads TGTGCCAGCACCTTGGGCGGGGGGAAGGATGGCTACACCTTC. The chain joins TRBV5-6 to TRBJ1-2; perhaps TRBD1 as D (5 bases). Germline assignment: CDR1 SGHDT and CDR2 YYEEEE. This CDR3 region has 14 residues.

The chain has TRBV27 and TRBJ1-6, with D possibly matching TRBD1 (6 bases). Deletions cut 4 bases from V and 9 bases from J, with 16 bases between. This CDR3 comprises 15 residues. The germline V gene has CDR1 MNHEY and CDR2 SMNVEV (reference sequence). The CDR3 region is CASSSGAAKVSPLHF. The CDR3, as DNA: TGTGCCAGCAGTTCAGGGGCGGCAAAGGTTTCACCCCTCCACTTT.

This chain joins TRBV19 and TRBJ1-2; 7 nucleotides align to TRBD1. Looked up from germline, CDR1 is LNHDA and CDR2 is SQIVND (reference sequence). The CDR3 totals 15 residues. V lost 6 bases and J lost 0; bases outside the gene matches: 7. The CDR3 DNA reads as TGTGCCAGTAGAGGTGGGACAGTTACTAACTATGGCTACACCTTC. As protein: CASRGGTVTNYGYTF.

This clone was seen a single time. V is TRBV6-5 and J is TRBJ1-1; a weak D match, TRBD1 (5 bases). V was cut by 4 bases and J by 3 bases, with 15 bases left in between. Germline V gene data show CDR1 as MNHEY and CDR2 as SVGAGI. The CDR3 runs 15 residues. CDR3 amino acids: CASSSSYRMDTEAFF. CDR3 coding DNA: TGTGCCAGCAGTTCAAGCTACAGGATGGACACTGAAGCTTTCTTT.